This passage covers 21 T cell receptor beta chains from one sample sequenced in a study of STAT5B mutations in CD4+ large granular lymphocyte leukemia. Method: immunoSEQ multiplex PCR; TCRdb's copy keeps in-frame clones and lacks some. The profile shows about 35,000 clones, roughly 65% of them singletons. The sequenced material came from CD4+ T cells from blood buffy coats. The receptors were gathered from a human donor in good health.

This chain joins TRBV7-9 and TRBJ2-1; 12 bases align to TRBD2. Germline-derived CDR1 and CDR2 are SEHNR and FQNEAQ (reference sequence). The CDR3 runs 15 residues. Trimming cost V 4 bases and J 8 bases; bases outside gene matches: 6. The CDR3 DNA is TGTGCCAGCAGCTCTCTAGCGGGGGGGTTGCATGAGCAGTTCTTC. This codes for CASSSLAGGLHEQFF. The full variable domain, in which reference TRBV7-9 and TRBJ2-1 provide the parts outside the CDR3, is DTGVSQNPRHKITKRGQNVTFRCDPISEHNRLYWYRQTLGQGPEFLTYFQNEAQLEKSRLLSDRFSAERPKGSFSTLEIQRTEQGDSAMYLCASSSLAGGLHEQFFGPGTRLTVL.

This chain joins TRBV14 and TRBJ2-7; a weak D match, TRBD2 (6 bases). Trimming stripped 0 bases from V and 6 bases from J, with 15 bases between. CDR1 and CDR2 (germline): SGHDN, FVKESK. CDR3 length: 15 amino acids. CDR3 DNA: TGTGCCAGCAGCCAAGACTGGAGTCGAGCGGGCGAGCAGTACTTC. It codes for CASSQDWSRAGEQYF. Drawing the rest from reference TRBV14 and TRBJ2-7, the complete variable domain is EAGVTQFPSHSVIEKGQTVTLRCDPISGHDNLYWYRRVMGKEIKFLLHFVKESKQDESGMPNNRFLAERTGGTYSTLKVQPAELEDSGVYFCASSQDWSRAGEQYFGPGTRLTVT.

V and J are TRBV10-3 and TRBJ1-6; D not resolved. Trimming cost V 5 bases and J 8 bases, with 13 bases left between them. The CDR3 is 14 amino acids. The V gene's germline CDR1 is ENHRY and CDR2 SYGVKD. The CDR3 protein is CAISPSPDDSPLHF. CDR3 DNA: TGTGCCATCAGTCCGTCTCCGGACGATTCACCCCTCCACTTT.

V gene TRBV11-3 combines with J gene TRBJ2-5, with TRBD2 identical over 8 bases. The V segment lost 1 base and the J segment 5 bases; nucleotides outside the gene matches: 6. Per the germline V gene, CDR1 is SGHNT and CDR2 is YENEEA. There are 15 residues in the CDR3. The CDR3 nucleotides read TGTGCCAGCAGCTTAGGGACTCCGGGAGGGGAGACCCAGTACTTC. Its translation is CASSLGTPGGETQYF.

The chain joins TRBV7-9 to TRBJ1-1, with D tentatively TRBD1 (5 bases). The CDR3 extends over 12 amino acids. Trimming removed 5 bases at V and 8 bases at J, with 12 bases between. The germline V gene has CDR1 SEHNR and CDR2 FQNEAQ (reference sequence). CDR3 amino acids: CASSLTRTEAFF. The CDR3 DNA is TGTGCCAGCAGCCTTACCAGGACAGAAGCTTTCTTT.

This clone came up once. The V call is TRBV2, the J call TRBJ1-1, with D uncertain. Germline lookup yields CDR1 SNHLY and CDR2 FYNNEI. Trimming shortened V by 10 bases and J by 13 bases, and 22 bases separated the two germline ends. The CDR3 is made up of 12 amino acids. CDR3 protein: CATTLSTRRDFF. Here the CDR3 DNA reads TGTGCCACAACACTCTCTACTCGTCGGGATTTCTTT.

The genes are TRBV11-3 and TRBJ1-1; D uncertain. V lost 2 bases and J 3 bases, leaving 7 bases between the germline ends. The V gene's germline CDR1 is SGHNT and CDR2 YENEEA. This CDR3 region has 13 residues. The CDR3 region is CASSLQVHTEAFF. In DNA form, the CDR3 reads TGTGCCAGCAGCTTACAGGTACACACTGAAGCTTTCTTT.

This sequence joins TRBV7-2 and TRBJ2-5; D gene ambiguous. CDR1 and CDR2 (germline): SGHTA, FQGNSA. The V gene lost 4 bases and the J gene lost 5 bases, with 11 bases spanning the gap. The CDR3 extends over 13 amino acids. The CDR3 region is CASSSTVRETQYF. Here the CDR3 DNA reads TGTGCCAGCAGCTCGACGGTGAGGGAGACCCAGTACTTC.

This clone showed up just a few times. The V gene is TRBV19, the J gene TRBJ1-5, with D unclear. The germline V gene encodes CDR1 LNHDA and CDR2 SQIVND (reference sequence). The CDR3 sequence is 13 residues long. With 0 bases removed from V and 3 bases from J, the gap between germline ends came to 3 bases. CDR3 amino acids: CASSIDLNQPQHF. CDR3 bases: TGTGCCAGTAGTATAGATCTCAATCAGCCCCAGCATTTT. Variable domain in full (rest from reference TRBV19 and TRBJ1-5): DGGITQSPKYLFRKEGQNVTLSCEQNLNHDAMYWYRQDPGQGLRLIYYSQIVNDFQKGDIAEGYSVSREKKESFPLTVTSAQKNPTAFYLCASSIDLNQPQHFGDGTRLSIL.

This clone turned up a few times. The chain is built from TRBV29-1 and TRBJ2-4; possible D gene TRBD2, 6 bases. The CDR3 is made up of 12 amino acids. Germline CDR1 SQVTM, CDR2 ANQGSEA. V was trimmed by 0 bases and J by 13 bases, leaving 13 bases between them. The CDR3 DNA follows: TGCAGCGTTGAAGATGGGGACTCAATCCAGTACTTC. The encoded protein is CSVEDGDSIQYF. Filled out from reference TRBV29-1 and TRBJ2-4, the complete variable domain reads SAVISQKPSRDICQRGTSLTIQCQVDSQVTMMFWYRQQPGQSLTLIATANQGSEATYESGFVIDKFPISRPNLTFSTLTVSNMSPEDSSIYLCSVEDGDSIQYFGAGTRLSVL.

The table lists this clone with a few counts. V is TRBV6-4 and J is TRBJ1-5; D remains unclear. Per germline, CDR1 MRHNA and CDR2 SNTAGT. Trimming stripped 3 bases from V and 3 bases from J, with 9 bases between. This CDR3 contains 14 residues. CDR3 residues: CASSEQQYNQPQHF. The CDR3 nucleotides are TGTGCCAGCAGTGAGCAGCAGTACAATCAGCCCCAGCATTTT.

V gene TRBV4-3 combines with J gene TRBJ2-7; TRBD1 aligns across 7 bases. This CDR3 is built from 16 residues. Per germline, CDR1 LGHNA and CDR2 YSLEER. Germline trimming cut 3 bases from V and 2 bases from J; bases unmatched to any gene: 10. The CDR3 reads CASSQALGTETYEQYF. For the CDR3, the DNA is TGCGCCAGCAGCCAGGCTCTAGGGACAGAGACCTACGAGCAGTACTTC.

This clone was seen a few times. This chain connects TRBV5-6 to TRBJ1-1, with a tentative D call TRBD1 (6 bases). This CDR3 region has 12 residues. Germline V lookup: CDR1 SGHDT, CDR2 YYEEEE. V was shortened by 4 bases and J by 5 bases, with 9 bases between the two germline ends. DNA for the CDR3: TGTGCCAGCAGCGTAAGGGGGACTGAAGCTTTCTTT. Its protein is CASSVRGTEAFF.

The rearrangement links TRBV7-2 to TRBJ1-2, with D maybe TRBD1 (5 bases). Germline lookup yields CDR1 SGHTA and CDR2 FQGNSA. Trimming took off 5 bases at V and 6 bases at J, with 16 bases between the two ends. This CDR3 is 14 amino acids long. CDR3 in DNA: TGTGCCAGCAGCCAACAGCGGGGGAGTAATGGCTACACCTTC. Translating it yields CASSQQRGSNGYTF.

This clone occurred once. The chain uses TRBV11-2 and TRBJ2-5; 8 bases line up with TRBD1. The trim removed 4 bases at V and 7 bases at J, leaving 11 bases unmatched. The CDR3 spans 15 residues. Germline values: CDR1 SGHAT, CDR2 FQNNGV. The DNA for the CDR3 is TGTGCCAGCAGCTCGACAGGGGCCGGTTCCGGGACCCAGTACTTC. It encodes CASSSTGAGSGTQYF.

The gene calls are TRBV6-5 and TRBJ1-1; D is unclear. Per the germline V gene, CDR1 is MNHEY and CDR2 is SVGAGI. CDR3 size: 13 residues. Trimming took 5 bases from V and 8 from J, leaving 15 bases between them. The CDR3 loop is CASSDPNRGEAFF. As DNA, the CDR3 is TGTGCCAGCAGTGACCCGAACAGAGGAGAAGCTTTCTTT.

The rearrangement uses TRBV27 and TRBJ1-4; 10 bases are shared with TRBD1. Losses at the gene ends were 8 bases for V and 8 bases for J; bases not matched to a gene: 11. This CDR3 has 15 amino acids. Per germline, CDR1 MNHEY and CDR2 SMNVEV (reference sequence). CDR3 protein: CASRASRTGGEKLFF. The CDR3 nucleotides read TGTGCCAGCCGGGCGTCTAGGACAGGGGGAGAAAAACTGTTTTTT.

The chain joins TRBV6-6 to TRBJ2-2; D possibly corresponds to TRBD1 (5 bases). This CDR3 region has 14 residues. In germline, CDR1 is MNHNY, CDR2 SVGAGI (reference sequence). Trimming removed 2 bases from V and 3 bases from J, with 7 bases in between. In DNA form, the CDR3 reads TGTGCCAGCAGTTACCAGGGTGACACCGGGGAGCTGTTTTTT. It specifies CASSYQGDTGELFF.

This chain's CDR3 is CASSSWTGGAQNQPQHF. DNA of the CDR3: TGTGCCAGCAGTTCTTGGACAGGGGGCGCTCAAAATCAGCCCCAGCATTTT. The gene calls are TRBV27 and TRBJ1-5; 11 bases align to TRBD1. Germline V lookup: CDR1 MNHEY, CDR2 SMNVEV (reference sequence). CDR3 length: 17 amino acids. Trimming cost V 4 bases and J 4 bases; bases outside gene matches: 9.

The CDR3: CSVVQGGSYEQYF. The DNA for the CDR3 is TGCAGCGTTGTACAGGGGGGATCCTACGAGCAGTACTTC. The chain combines TRBV29-1 with TRBJ2-7; TRBD1 matches 8 bases. The germline V gene encodes CDR1 SQVTM and CDR2 ANQGSEA. V lost 4 bases, J lost 1 base, and 3 bases stayed unmatched. The CDR3 runs to 13 residues.

This clone was observed a few times. V usage is TRBV11-2 and J usage is TRBJ1-3, with no clear D. The CDR3 loop spans 13 amino acids. Germline V gene lookup returns CDR1 SGHAT and CDR2 FQNNGV. Trimming pared 6 bases from V and 8 bases from J, leaving 14 bases between. The CDR3 region has the DNA TGTGCCAGCAGTTTGGGCCTGAGCCACACCATATATTTT. This sequence encodes CASSLGLSHTIYF.